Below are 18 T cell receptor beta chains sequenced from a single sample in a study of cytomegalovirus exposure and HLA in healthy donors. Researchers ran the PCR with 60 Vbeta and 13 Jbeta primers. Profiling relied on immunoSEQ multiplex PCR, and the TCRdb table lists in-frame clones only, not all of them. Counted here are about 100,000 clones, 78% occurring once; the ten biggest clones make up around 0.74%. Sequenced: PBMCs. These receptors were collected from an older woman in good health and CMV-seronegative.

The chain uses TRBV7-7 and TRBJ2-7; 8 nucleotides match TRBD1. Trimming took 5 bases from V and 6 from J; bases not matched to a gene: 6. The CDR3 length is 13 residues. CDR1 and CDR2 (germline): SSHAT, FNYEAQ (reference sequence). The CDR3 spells CASSTDRVSEQYF. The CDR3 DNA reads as TGTGCCAGCAGCACGGACAGGGTAAGCGAGCAGTACTTC.

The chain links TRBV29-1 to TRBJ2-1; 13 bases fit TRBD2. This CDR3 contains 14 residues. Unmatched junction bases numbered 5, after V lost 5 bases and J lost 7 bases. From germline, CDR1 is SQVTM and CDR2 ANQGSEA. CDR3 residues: CSVTRTSGGNEQFF. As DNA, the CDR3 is TGCAGCGTTACCCGGACTAGCGGGGGTAATGAGCAGTTCTTC.

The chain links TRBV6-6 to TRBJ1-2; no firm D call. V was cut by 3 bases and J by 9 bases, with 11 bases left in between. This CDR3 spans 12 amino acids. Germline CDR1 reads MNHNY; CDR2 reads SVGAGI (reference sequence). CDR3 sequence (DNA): TGTGCCAGCAGTTATCAGTTGAGGAGCTACACCTTC. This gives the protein CASSYQLRSYTF.

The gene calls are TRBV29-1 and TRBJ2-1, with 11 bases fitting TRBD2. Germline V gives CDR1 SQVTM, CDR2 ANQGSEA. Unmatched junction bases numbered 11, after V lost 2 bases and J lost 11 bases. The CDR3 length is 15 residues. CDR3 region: CSVEPRWLAGGKQFF. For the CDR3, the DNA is TGCAGCGTTGAACCCCGGTGGCTAGCGGGGGGAAAGCAGTTCTTC.

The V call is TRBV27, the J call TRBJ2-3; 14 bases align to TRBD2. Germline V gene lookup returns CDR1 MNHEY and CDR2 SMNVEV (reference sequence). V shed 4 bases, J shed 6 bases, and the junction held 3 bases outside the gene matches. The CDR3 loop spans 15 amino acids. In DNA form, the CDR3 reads TGTGCCAGCAGTTCCCGACTAGCGGGGGGGGATACGCAGTATTTT. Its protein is CASSSRLAGGDTQYF.

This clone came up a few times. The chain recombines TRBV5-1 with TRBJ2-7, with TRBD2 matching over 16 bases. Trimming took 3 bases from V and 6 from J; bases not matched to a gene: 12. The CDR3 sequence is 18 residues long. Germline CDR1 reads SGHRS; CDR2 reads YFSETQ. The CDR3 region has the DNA TGCGCCAGCAGCTCAACCCGGGGGACTAGCGGGAGGGCCGGCGAGCAGTACTTC. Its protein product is CASSSTRGTSGRAGEQYF.

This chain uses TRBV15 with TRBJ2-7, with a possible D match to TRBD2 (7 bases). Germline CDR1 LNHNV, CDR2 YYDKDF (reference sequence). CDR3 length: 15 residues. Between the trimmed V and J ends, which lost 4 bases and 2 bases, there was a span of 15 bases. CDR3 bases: TGTGCCACCAGCATCTTATCGGGGGGCACCTACGAGCAGTACTTC. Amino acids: CATSILSGGTYEQYF.

CDR3 bases: TGTGCCAGCAGCGCCCGTCGACTAGCGGGGCAAGAGACCCAGTACTTC. The encoded protein is CASSARRLAGQETQYF. V usage is TRBV7-8 and J usage is TRBJ2-5, with 11 bases that match TRBD2. V shed 5 bases and J 2 bases; nucleotides not matched to a gene: 7. In germline, CDR1 is SGHVS, CDR2 FQNEAQ. CDR3 length: 16 amino acids.

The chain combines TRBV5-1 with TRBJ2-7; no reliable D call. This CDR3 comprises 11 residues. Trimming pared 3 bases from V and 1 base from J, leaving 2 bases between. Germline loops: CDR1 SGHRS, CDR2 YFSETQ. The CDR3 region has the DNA TGCGCCAGCAGCTCTTCCTACGAGCAGTACTTC. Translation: CASSSSYEQYF.

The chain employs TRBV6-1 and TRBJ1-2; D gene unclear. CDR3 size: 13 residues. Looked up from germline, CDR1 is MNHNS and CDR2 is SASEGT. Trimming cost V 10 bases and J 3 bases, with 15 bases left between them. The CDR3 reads CATQEGDYYGYTF. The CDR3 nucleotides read TGTGCCACCCAGGAGGGCGATTACTATGGCTACACCTTC.

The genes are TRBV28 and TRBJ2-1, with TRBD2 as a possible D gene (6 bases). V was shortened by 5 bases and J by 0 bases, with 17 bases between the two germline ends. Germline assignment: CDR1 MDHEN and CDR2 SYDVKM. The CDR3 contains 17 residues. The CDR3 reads CASSPPGDFSSYNEQFF. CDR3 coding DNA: TGTGCCAGCAGTCCCCCTGGGGACTTCAGCTCCTACAATGAGCAGTTCTTC.

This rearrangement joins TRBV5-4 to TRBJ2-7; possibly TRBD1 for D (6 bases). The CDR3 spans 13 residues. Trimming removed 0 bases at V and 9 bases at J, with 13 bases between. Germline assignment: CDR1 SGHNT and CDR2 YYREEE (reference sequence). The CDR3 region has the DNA TGTGCCAGCAGCTTGGAAGGACAGAGCGCGCAGTACTTC. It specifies CASSLEGQSAQYF.

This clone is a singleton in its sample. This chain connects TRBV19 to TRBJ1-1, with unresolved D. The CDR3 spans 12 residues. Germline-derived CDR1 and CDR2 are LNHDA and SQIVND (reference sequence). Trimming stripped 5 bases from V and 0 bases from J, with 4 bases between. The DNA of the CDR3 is TGTGCCAGTAGTTCCGTGAACACTGAAGCTTTCTTT. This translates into CASSSVNTEAFF. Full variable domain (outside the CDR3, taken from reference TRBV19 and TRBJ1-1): DGGITQSPKYLFRKEGQNVTLSCEQNLNHDAMYWYRQDPGQGLRLIYYSQIVNDFQKGDIAEGYSVSREKKESFPLTVTSAQKNPTAFYLCASSSVNTEAFFGQGTRLTVV.

This CDR3 reads CASSPEGTGHTGELFF. The CDR3 coding sequence is TGTGCCAGCAGTCCTGAGGGGACAGGGCACACCGGGGAGCTGTTTTTT. This chain connects TRBV6-4 to TRBJ2-2; TRBD1 matches 9 bases. Germline CDR1 is MRHNA and CDR2 is SNTAGT. J lost 3 bases, V lost 5 bases, and 7 bases had no gene match. CDR3 size: 16 residues.

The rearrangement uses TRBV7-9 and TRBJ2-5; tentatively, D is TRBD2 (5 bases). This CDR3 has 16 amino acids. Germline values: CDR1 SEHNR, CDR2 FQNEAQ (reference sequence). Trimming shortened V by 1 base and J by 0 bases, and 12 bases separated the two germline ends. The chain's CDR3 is CASSLDRRQDQETQYF. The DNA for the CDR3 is TGTGCCAGCAGCTTAGACCGGAGGCAGGACCAAGAGACCCAGTACTTC.

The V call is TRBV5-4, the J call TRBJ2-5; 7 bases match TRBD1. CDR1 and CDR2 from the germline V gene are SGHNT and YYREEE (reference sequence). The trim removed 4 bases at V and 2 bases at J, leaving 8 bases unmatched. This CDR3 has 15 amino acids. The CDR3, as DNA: TGTGCCAGCAGCAAGACAGGGTTTCCACAAGAGACCCAGTACTTC. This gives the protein CASSKTGFPQETQYF.

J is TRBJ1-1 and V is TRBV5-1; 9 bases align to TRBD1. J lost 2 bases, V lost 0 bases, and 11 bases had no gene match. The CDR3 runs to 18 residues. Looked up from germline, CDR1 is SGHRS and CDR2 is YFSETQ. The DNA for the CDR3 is TGCGCCAGCAGCTTGGACGCTGGTACAGGGGGCGGTAACACTGAAGCTTTCTTT. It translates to CASSLDAGTGGGNTEAFF. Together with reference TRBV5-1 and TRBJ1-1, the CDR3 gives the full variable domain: KAGVTQTPRYLIKTRGQQVTLSCSPISGHRSVSWYQQTPGQGLQFLFEYFSETQRNKGNFPGRFSGRQFSNSRSEMNVSTLELGDSALYLCASSLDAGTGGGNTEAFFGQGTRLTVV.

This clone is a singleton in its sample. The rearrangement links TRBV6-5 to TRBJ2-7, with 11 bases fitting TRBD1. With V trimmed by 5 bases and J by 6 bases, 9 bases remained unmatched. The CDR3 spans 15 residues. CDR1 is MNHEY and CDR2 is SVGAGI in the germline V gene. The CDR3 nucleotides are TGTGCCAGCAGTCCTTGGGACAGGGGGGCCTCCGAGCAGTACTTC. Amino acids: CASSPWDRGASEQYF.